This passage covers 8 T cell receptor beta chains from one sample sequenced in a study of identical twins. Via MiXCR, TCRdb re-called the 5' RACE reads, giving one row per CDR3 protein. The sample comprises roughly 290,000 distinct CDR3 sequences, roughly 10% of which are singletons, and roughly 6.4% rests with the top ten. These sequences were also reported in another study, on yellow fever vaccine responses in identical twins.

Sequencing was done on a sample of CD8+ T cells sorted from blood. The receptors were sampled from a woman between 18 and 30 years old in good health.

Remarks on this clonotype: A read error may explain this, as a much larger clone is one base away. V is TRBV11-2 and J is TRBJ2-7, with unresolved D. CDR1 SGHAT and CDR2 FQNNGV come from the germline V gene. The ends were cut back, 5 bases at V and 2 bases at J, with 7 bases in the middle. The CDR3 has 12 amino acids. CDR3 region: CASSRVPYEQYF. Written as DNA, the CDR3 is TGTGCCAGCAGCCGGGTTCCCTACGAGCAGTACTTC.

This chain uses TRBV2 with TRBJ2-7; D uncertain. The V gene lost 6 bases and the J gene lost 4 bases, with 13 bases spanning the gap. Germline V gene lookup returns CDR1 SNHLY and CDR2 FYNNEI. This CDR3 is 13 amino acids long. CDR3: CASSAPQAYEQYF. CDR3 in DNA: TGTGCCAGCAGCGCCCCGCAAGCTTACGAGCAGTACTTC.

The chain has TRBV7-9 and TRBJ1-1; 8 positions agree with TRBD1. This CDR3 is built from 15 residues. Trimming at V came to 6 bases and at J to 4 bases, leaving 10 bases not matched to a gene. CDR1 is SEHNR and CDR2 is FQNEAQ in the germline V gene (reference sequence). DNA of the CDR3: TGTGCCAGCAGAAGTAAGGACAGGGCGGGCACTGAAGCTTTCTTT. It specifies CASRSKDRAGTEAFF.

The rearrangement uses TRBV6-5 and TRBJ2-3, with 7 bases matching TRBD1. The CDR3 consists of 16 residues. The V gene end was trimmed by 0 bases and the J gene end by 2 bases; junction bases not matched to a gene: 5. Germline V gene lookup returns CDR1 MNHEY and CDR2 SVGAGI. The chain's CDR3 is CASSYSRTGATDTQYF. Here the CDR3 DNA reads TGTGCCAGCAGTTACTCCCGGACAGGCGCCACAGATACGCAGTATTTT.

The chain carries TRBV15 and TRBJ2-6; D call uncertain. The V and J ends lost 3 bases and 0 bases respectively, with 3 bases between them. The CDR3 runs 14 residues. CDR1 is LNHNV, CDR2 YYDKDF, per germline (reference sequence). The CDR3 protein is CATSSDSGANVLTF. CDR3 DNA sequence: TGTGCCACCAGCAGCGACTCTGGGGCCAACGTCCTGACTTTC.

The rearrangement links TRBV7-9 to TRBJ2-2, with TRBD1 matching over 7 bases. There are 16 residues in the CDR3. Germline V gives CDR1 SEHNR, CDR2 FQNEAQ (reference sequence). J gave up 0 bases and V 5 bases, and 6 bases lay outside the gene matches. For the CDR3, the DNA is TGTGCCAGCAGCCTCACCGGGACAGCGAACACCGGGGAGCTGTTTTTT. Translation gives CASSLTGTANTGELFF.

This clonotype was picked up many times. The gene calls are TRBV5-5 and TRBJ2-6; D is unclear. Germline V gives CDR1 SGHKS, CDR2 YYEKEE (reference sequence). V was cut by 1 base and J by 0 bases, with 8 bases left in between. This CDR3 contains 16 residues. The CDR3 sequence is CASSLWAGSGANVLTF. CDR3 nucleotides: TGTGCCAGCAGCTTGTGGGCAGGCTCTGGGGCCAACGTCCTGACTTTC.

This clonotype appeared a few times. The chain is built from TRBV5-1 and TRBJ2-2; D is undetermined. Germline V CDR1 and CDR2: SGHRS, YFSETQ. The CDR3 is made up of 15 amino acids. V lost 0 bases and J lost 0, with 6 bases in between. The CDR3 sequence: CASSLDGSNTGELFF. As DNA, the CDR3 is TGCGCCAGCAGCTTGGACGGGTCGAACACCGGGGAGCTGTTTTTT.